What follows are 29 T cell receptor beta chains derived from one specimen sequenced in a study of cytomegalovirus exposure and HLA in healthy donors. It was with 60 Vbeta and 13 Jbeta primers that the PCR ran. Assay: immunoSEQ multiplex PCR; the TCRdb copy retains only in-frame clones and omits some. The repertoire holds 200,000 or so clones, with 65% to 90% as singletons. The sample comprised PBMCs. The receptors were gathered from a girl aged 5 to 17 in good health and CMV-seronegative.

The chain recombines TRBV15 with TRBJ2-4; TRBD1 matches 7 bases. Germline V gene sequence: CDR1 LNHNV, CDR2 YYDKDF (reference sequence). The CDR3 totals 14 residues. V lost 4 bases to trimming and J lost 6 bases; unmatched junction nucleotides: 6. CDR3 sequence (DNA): TGTGCCACCAGCATATCTCGACAGGGAAACATTCAGTACTTC. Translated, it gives CATSISRQGNIQYF.

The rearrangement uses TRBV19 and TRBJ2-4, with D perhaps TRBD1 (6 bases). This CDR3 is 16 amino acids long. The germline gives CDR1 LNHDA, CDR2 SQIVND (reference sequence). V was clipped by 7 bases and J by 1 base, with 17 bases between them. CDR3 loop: CASTPTGVVAKNIQYF. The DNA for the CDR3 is TGTGCCAGTACCCCGACAGGCGTTGTGGCCAAAAACATTCAGTACTTC.

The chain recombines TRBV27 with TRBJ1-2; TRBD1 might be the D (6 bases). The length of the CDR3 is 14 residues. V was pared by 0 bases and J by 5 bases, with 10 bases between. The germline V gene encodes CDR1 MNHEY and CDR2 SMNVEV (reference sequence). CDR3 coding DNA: TGTGCCAGCAGTTTATCTTACAGGGATTATGGCTACACCTTC. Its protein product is CASSLSYRDYGYTF.

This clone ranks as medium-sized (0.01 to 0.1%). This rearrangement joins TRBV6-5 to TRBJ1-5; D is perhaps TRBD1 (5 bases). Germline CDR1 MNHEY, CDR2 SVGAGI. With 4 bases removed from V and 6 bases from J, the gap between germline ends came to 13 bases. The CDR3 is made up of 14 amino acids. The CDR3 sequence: CASSSPGYGQPQHF. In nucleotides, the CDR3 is TGTGCCAGCAGTTCACCAGGGTACGGTCAGCCCCAGCATTTT.

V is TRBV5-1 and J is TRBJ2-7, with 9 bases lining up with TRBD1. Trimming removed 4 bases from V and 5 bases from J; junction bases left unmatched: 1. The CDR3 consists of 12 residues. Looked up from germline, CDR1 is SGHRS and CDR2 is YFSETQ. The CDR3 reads CASSRTGDEQYF. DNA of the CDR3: TGCGCCAGCAGCCGGACAGGGGACGAGCAGTACTTC.

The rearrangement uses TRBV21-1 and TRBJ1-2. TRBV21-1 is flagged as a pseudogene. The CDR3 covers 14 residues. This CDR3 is CASSEGSGNYGYTF. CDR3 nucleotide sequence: TGTGCCAGCAGTGAGGGCAGCGGGAACTATGGCTACACCTTC.

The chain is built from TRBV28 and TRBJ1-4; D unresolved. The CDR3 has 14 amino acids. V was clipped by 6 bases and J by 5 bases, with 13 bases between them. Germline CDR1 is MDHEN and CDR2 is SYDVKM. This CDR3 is CASRDSQLNEKLFF. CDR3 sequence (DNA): TGTGCCAGCAGAGATTCCCAACTGAATGAAAAACTGTTTTTT.

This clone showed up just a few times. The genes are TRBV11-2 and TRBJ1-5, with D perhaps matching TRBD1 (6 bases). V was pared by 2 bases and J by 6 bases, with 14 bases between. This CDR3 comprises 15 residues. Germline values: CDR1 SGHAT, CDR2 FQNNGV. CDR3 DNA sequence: TGTGCCAGCAGCTTAAGCAGGGGTAGTGGTCAGCCCCAGCATTTT. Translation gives CASSLSRGSGQPQHF.

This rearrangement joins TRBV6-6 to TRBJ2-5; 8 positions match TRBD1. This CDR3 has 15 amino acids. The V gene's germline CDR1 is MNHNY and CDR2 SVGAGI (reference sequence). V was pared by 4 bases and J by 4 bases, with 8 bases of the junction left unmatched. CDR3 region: CASSWGDRSGETQYF. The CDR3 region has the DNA TGTGCCAGCAGTTGGGGGGACAGGTCAGGAGAGACCCAGTACTTC.

For the CDR3, the DNA is TGTGCCAGTAGTAACGGCATGAGGGTTGAAAAACTGTTTTTT. It is translated as CASSNGMRVEKLFF. This chain connects TRBV19 to TRBJ1-4, with D unclear. V was shortened by 4 bases and J by 7 bases, with 13 bases between the two germline ends. Germline assignment: CDR1 LNHDA and CDR2 SQIVND (reference sequence). CDR3 size: 14 residues.

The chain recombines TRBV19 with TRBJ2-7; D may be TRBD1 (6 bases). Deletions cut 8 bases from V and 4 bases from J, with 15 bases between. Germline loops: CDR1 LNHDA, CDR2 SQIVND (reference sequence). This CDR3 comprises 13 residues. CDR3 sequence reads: CASLGTQKYEQYF. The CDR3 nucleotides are TGTGCCAGTCTCGGGACACAAAAATACGAGCAGTACTTC.

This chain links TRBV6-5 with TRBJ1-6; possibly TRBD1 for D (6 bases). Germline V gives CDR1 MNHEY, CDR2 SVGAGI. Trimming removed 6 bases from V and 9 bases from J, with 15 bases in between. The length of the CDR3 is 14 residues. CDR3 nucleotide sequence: TGTGCCAGCAGGGATACAGGGCGAGGTTCACCCCTCCACTTT. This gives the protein CASRDTGRGSPLHF.

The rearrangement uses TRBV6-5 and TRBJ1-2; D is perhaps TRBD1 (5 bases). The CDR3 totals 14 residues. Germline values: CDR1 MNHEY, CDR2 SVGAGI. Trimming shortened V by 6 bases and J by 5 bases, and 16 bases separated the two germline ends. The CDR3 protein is CASRARGVGYGYTF. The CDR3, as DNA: TGTGCCAGCAGAGCCCGGGGGGTCGGTTATGGCTACACCTTC.

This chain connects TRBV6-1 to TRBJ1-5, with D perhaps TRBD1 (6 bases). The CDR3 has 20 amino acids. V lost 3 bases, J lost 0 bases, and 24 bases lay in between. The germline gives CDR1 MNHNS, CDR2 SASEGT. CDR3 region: CASSEQGFAAMAYSNQPQHF. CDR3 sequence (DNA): TGTGCCAGCAGTGAGCAGGGGTTCGCGGCTATGGCCTATAGCAATCAGCCCCAGCATTTT.

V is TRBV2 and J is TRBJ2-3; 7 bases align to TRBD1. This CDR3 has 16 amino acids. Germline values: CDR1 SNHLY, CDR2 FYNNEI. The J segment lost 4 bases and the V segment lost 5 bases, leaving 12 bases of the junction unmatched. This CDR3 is CASSITGAVASDTQYF. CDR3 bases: TGTGCCAGCAGTATAACAGGGGCAGTGGCGTCAGATACGCAGTATTTT.

The CDR3 nucleotides read TGTGCCAGCAGTTTATGGGGGGACAGGGGCCCCTACGAGCAGTACTTC. Translating gives CASSLWGDRGPYEQYF. V and J are TRBV27 and TRBJ2-7, with TRBD1 identical over 10 bases. Germline V gene lookup returns CDR1 MNHEY and CDR2 SMNVEV (reference sequence). The ends lost 1 base at V and 2 bases at J; junction bases unmatched: 5. The CDR3 extends over 16 amino acids.

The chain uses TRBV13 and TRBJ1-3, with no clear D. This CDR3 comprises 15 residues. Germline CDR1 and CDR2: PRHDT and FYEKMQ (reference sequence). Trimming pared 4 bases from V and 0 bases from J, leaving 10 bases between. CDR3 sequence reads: CASSSVLLSGNTIYF. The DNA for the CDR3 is TGTGCCAGCAGCTCGGTCCTACTCTCTGGAAACACCATATATTTT. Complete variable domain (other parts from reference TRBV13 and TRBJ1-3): AAGVIQSPRHLIKEKRETATLKCYPIPRHDTVYWYQQGPGQDPQFLISFYEKMQSDKGSIPDRFSAQQFSDYHSELNMSSLELGDSALYFCASSSVLLSGNTIYFGEGSWLTVV.

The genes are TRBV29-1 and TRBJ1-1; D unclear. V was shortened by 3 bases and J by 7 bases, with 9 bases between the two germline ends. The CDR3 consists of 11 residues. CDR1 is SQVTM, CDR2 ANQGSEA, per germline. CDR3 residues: CSVDQGGEAFF. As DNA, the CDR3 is TGCAGCGTTGACCAAGGCGGTGAAGCTTTCTTT.

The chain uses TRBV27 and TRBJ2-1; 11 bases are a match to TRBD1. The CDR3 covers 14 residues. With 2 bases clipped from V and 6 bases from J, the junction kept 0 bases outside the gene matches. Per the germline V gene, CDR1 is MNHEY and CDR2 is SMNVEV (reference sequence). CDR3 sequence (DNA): TGTGCCAGCAGTTTAGGGACAGGGGGCAATGAGCAGTTCTTC. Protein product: CASSLGTGGNEQFF.

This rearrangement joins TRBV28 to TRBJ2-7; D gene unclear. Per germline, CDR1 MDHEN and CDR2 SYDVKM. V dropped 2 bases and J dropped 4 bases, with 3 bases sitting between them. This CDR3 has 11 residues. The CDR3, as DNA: TGTGCCAGCAGTTTAACTTACGAGCAGTACTTC. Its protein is CASSLTYEQYF.

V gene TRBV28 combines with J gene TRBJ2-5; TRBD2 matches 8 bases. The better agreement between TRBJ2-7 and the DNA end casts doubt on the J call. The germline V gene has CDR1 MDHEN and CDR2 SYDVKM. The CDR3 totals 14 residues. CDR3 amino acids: CASRRAGATYEQYF. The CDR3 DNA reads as TGTGCCAGCAGAAGAGCGGGGGCAACCTACGAGCAGTACTTC.

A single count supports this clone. This CDR3 reads CASSQDLSGNTIYF. In DNA, the CDR3 is TGTGCCAGCAGCCAAGACCTTTCTGGAAACACCATATATTTT. The chain joins TRBV14 to TRBJ1-3; D not certain. The V gene lost 0 bases and the J gene lost 1 base, with 4 bases spanning the gap. The CDR3 length is 14 residues. Germline-derived CDR1 and CDR2 are SGHDN and FVKESK.

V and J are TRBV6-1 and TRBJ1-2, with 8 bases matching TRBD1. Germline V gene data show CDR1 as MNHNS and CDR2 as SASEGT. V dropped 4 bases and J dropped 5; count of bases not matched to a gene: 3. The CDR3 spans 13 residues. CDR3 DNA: TGTGCCAGCAGTGCCAGGGGGCAGTATGGCTACACCTTC. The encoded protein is CASSARGQYGYTF.

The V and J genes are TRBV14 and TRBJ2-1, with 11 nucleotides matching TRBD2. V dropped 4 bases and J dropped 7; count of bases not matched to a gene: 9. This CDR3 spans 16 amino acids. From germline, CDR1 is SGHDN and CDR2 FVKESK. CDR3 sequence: CASSPLAGGAANEQFF. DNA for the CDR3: TGTGCCAGCAGCCCCTTAGCGGGAGGGGCCGCGAATGAGCAGTTCTTC.

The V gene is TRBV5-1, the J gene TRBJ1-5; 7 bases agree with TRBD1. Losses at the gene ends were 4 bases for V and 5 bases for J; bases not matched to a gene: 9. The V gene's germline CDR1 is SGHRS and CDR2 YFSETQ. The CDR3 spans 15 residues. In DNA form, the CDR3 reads TGCGCCAGCAGCCCATGGACGGGGACAGATCAGCCCCAGCATTTT. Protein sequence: CASSPWTGTDQPQHF.

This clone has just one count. The CDR3 protein is CASSSSARGAYF. In nucleotides, the CDR3 is TGTGCCAGCAGTTCCTCGGCTCGCGGGGCGTACTTC. This chain uses TRBV28 with TRBJ2-7; possibly TRBD2 for D (6 bases). Germline CDR1 reads MDHEN; CDR2 reads SYDVKM. This CDR3 is 12 amino acids long. With 4 bases removed from V and 12 bases from J, the gap between germline ends came to 16 bases. The full variable domain, completed using reference TRBV28 and TRBJ2-7, is DVKVTQSSRYLVKRTGEKVFLECVQDMDHENMFWYRQDPGLGLRLIYFSYDVKMKEKGDIPEGYSVSREKKERFSLILESASTNQTSMYLCASSSSARGAYFGPGTRLTVT.

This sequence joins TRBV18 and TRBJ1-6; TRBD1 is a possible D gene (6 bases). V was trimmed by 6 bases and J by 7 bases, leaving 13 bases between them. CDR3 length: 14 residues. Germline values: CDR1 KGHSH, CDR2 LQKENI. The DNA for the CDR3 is TGTGCCAGCTCCCACAGGGATAAAAATTCACCCCTCCACTTT. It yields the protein CASSHRDKNSPLHF.

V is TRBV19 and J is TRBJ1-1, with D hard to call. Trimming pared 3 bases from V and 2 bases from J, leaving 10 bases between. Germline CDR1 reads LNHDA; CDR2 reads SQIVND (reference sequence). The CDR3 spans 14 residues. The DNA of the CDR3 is TGTGCCAGTAGTATGTTAGCAGTCAACACTGAAGCTTTCTTT. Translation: CASSMLAVNTEAFF.

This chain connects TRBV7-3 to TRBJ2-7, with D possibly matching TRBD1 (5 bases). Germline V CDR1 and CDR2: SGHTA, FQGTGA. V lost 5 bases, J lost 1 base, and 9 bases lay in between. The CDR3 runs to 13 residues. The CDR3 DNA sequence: TGTGCCAGCAGCCCAGACAGTTCCTACGAGCAGTACTTC. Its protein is CASSPDSSYEQYF.